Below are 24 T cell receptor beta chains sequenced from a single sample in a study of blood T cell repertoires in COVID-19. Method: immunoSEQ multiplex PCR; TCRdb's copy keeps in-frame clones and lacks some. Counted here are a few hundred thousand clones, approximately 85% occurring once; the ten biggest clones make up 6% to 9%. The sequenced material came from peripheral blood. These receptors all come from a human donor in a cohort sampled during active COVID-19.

CDR3 residues: CASSLNRGYGYTF. The CDR3 DNA follows: TGTGCCAGCAGCTTAAACAGGGGCTATGGCTACACCTTC. The J gene is TRBJ1-2, the V gene TRBV11-2, with TRBD1 identical over 7 bases. The CDR3 contains 13 residues. Germline CDR1 and CDR2: SGHAT and FQNNGV. The junction had 1 base not matched to a gene; V was cut back by 2 bases and J by 4 bases.

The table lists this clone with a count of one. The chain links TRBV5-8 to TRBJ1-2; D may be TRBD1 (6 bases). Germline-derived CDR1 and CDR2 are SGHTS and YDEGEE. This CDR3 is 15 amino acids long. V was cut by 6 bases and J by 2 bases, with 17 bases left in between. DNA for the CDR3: TGTGCCAGCACCTACATCGGGACACTCAACTATGGCTACACCTTC. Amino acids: CASTYIGTLNYGYTF. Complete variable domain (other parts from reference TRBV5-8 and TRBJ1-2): EAGVTQSPTHLIKTRGQQATLRCSPISGHTSVYWYQQALGLGLQFLLWYDEGEERNRGNFPPRFSGRQFPNYSSELNVNALELEDSALYLCASTYIGTLNYGYTFGSGTRLTVV.

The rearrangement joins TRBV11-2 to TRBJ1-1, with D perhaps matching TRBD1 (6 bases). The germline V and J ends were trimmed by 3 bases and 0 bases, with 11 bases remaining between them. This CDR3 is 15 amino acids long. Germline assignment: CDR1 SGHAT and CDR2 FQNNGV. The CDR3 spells CASSFEGTMNTEAFF. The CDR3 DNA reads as TGTGCCAGCAGCTTCGAAGGGACAATGAACACTGAAGCTTTCTTT.

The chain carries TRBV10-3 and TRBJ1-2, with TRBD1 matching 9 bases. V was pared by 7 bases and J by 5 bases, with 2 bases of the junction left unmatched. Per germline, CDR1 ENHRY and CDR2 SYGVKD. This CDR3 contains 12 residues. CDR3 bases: TGTGCCATCACGGGACAGGGTTATGGCTACACCTTC. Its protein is CAITGQGYGYTF.

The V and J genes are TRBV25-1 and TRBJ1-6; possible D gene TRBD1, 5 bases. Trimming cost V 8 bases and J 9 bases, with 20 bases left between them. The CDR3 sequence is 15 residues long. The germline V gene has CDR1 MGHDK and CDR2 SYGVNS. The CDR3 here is CASESGTVASSPLHF. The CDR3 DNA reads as TGTGCCAGCGAAAGCGGGACCGTGGCTAGTTCACCCCTCCACTTT.

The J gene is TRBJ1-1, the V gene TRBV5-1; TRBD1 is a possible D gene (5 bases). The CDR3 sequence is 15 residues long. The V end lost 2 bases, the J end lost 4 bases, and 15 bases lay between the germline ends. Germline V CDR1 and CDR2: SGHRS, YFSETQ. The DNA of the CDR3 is TGCGCCAGCAGCTTCCACGACAGCCGGCCCACTGAAGCTTTCTTT. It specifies CASSFHDSRPTEAFF.

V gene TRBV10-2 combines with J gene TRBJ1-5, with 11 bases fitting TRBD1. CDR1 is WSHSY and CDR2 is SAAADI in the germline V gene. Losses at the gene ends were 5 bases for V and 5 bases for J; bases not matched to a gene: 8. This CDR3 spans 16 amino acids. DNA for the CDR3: TGCGCCAGCAGTCGGACAGGGGGCTTCTTCGATCAGCCCCAGCATTTT. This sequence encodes CASSRTGGFFDQPQHF.

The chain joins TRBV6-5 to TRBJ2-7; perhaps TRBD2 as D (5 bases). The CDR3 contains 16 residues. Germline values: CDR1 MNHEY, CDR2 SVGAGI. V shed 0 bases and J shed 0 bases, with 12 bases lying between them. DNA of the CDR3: TGTGCCAGCAGTTACTCGTACGGGATAATCTCCTACGAGCAGTACTTC. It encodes CASSYSYGIISYEQYF.

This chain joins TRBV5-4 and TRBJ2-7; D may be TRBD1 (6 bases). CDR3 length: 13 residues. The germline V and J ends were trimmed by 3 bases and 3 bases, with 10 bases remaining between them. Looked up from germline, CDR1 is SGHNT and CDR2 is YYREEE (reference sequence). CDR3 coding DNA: TGTGCCAGCAGCTCGGACAGAGACTACGAGCAGTACTTC. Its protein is CASSSDRDYEQYF. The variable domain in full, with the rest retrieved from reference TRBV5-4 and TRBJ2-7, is ETGVTQSPTHLIKTRGQQVTLRCSSQSGHNTVSWYQQALGQGPQFIFQYYREEENGRGNFPPRFSGLQFPNYSSELNVNALELDDSALYLCASSSDRDYEQYFGPGTRLTVT.

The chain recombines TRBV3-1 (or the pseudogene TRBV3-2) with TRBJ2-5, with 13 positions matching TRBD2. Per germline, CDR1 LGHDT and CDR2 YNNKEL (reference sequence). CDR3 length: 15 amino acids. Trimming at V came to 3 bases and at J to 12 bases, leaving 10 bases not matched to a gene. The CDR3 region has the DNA TGTGCCAGCAGCCATTCACTAGCGGGGGGGGATTCAAAGTACTTC. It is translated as CASSHSLAGGDSKYF.

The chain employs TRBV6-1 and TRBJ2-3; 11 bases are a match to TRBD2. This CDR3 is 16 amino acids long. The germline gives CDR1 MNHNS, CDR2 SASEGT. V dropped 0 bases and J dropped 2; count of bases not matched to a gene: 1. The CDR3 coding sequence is TGTGCCAGCAGTGAAGCTAGCGGGGGGGCCACAGATACGCAGTATTTT. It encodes CASSEASGGATDTQYF.

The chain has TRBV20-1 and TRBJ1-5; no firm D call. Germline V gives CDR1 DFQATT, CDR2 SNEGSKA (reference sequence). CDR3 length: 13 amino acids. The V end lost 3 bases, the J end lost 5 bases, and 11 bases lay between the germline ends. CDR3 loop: CSASNTADQPQHF. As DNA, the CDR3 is TGCAGTGCTAGTAACACAGCTGATCAGCCCCAGCATTTT.

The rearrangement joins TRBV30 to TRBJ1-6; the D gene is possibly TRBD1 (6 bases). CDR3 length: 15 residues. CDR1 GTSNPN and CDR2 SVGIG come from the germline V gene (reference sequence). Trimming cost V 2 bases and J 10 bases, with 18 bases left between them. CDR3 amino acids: CAWSSDRSLGSPLHF. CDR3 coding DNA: TGTGCCTGGAGTTCCGACAGGTCCCTTGGGTCACCCCTCCACTTT. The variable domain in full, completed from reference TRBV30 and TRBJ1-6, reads SQTIHQWPATLVQPVGSPLSLECTVEGTSNPNLYWYRQAAGRGLQLLFYSVGIGQISSEVPQNLSASRPQDRQFILSSKKLLLSDSGFYLCAWSSDRSLGSPLHFGNGTRLTVT.

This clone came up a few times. This CDR3 reads CASSRGLAAVEQYF. The CDR3 bases are TGTGCCAGCAGTCGGGGACTAGCGGCGGTCGAGCAGTACTTC. J is TRBJ2-7 and V is TRBV6-2 or TRBV6-3, with TRBD2 matching 11 bases. Germline V gives CDR1 MNHEY, CDR2 SVGEGT. V dropped 5 bases and J dropped 6; count of bases not matched to a gene: 6. The CDR3 extends over 14 amino acids.

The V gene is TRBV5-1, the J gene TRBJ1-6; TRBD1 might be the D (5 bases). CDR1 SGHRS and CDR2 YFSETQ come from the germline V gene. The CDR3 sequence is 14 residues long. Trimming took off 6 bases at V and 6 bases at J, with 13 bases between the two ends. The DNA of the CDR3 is TGCGCCAGCACGCAGGGAATAGGTAATTCACCCCTCCACTTT. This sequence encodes CASTQGIGNSPLHF.

CDR3 sequence (DNA): TGTGCTAGTAGGAAGGACACTAACACCGGGGAGCTGTTTTTT. This codes for CASRKDTNTGELFF. The chain recombines TRBV12-5 with TRBJ2-2, with D possibly TRBD1 on 5 matching bases. The CDR3 loop spans 14 amino acids. In germline, CDR1 is LGHNT, CDR2 FRNRAP. V was shortened by 8 bases and J by 2 bases, with 12 bases between the two germline ends.

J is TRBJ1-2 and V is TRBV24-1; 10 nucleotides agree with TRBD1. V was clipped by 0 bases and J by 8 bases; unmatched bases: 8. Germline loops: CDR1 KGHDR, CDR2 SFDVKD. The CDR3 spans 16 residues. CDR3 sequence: CATSDLQQGQGGGYTF. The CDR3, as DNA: TGTGCCACCAGTGATTTGCAGCAAGGACAGGGGGGCGGCTACACCTTC.

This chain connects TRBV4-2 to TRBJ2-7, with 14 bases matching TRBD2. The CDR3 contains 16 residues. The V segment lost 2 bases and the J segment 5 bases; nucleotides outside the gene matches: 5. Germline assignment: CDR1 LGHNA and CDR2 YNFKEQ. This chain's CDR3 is CASSQRGTSGGNEQYF. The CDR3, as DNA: TGTGCCAGCAGCCAACGAGGGACTAGCGGGGGAAACGAGCAGTACTTC.

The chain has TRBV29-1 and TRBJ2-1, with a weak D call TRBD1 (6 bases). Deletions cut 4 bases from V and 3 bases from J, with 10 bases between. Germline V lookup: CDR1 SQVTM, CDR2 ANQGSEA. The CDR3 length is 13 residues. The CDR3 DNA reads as TGCAGCGTTGTGGGGGCTTTCTACAATGAGCAGTTCTTC. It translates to CSVVGAFYNEQFF.

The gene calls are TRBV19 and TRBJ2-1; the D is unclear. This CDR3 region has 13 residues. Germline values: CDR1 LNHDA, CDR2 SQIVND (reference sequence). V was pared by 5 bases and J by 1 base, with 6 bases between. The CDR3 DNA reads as TGTGCCAGTAGTGTCGGGTCCTACAATGAGCAGTTCTTC. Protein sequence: CASSVGSYNEQFF.

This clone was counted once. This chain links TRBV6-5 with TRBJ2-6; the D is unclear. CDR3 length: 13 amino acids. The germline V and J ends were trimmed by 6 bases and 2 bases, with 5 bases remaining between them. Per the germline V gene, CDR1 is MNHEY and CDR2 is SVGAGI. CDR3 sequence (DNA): TGTGCCAGCAGGAGGACTGGGGCCAACGTCCTGACTTTC. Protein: CASRRTGANVLTF.

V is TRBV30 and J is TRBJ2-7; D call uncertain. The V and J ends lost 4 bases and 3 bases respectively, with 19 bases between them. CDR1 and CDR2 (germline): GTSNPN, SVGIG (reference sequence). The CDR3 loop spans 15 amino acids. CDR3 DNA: TGTGCCTGGAAGAGCGACCCGAAGAGGAGCTACGAGCAGTACTTC. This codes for CAWKSDPKRSYEQYF.

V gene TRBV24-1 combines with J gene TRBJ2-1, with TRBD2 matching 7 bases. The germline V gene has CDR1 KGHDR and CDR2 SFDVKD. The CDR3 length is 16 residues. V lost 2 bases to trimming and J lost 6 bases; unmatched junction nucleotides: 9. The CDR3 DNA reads TGTGCCACCAGTGATTCTGGCGGGGGAAGGGGCAATGAGCAGTTCTTC. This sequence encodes CATSDSGGGRGNEQFF.

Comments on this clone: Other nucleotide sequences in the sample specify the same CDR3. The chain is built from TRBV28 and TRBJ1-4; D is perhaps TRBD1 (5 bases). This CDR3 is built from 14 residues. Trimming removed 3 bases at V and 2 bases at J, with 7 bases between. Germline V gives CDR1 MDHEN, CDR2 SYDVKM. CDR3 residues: CASSFGGTNEKLFF. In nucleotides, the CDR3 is TGTGCCAGCAGTTTCGGGGGGACTAATGAAAAACTGTTTTTT.